This TCR beta chain was recovered during a study of OX40 agonist ivuxolimab in advanced cancers. Study summary: Patients assigned to dose escalation were diagnosed with hepatocellular carcinoma, melanoma, renal cell or head and neck cancer. Past anti-PD-1, anti-PD-L1 or anti-CTLA-4 therapy was accepted, and 40% had received some. Whole-study findings and limits: Among the lowest peripheral clonal expansion occurred in 0.1-3.0 mg/kg partial responders.

Worth noting for this clone: Its antigen is not identified.

Profiled with immunoSEQ multiplex PCR; TCRdb holds only in-frame clones, not every one. The table shows some 100,000 clones, with about 90% occurring only once. The cohort excluded patients with autoimmune disease history or systemic immunosuppression. CDR1 LGHNA and CDR2 YNFKEQ come from the germline V gene. The CDR3 extends over 14 amino acids. J gave up 8 bases and V 1 base, and 5 bases lay outside the gene matches. The sequence was obtained from an adult with an advanced solid tumor such as melanoma, head and neck, liver or kidney cancer. The genes are TRBV4-2 and TRBJ1-2; 9 bases are a match to TRBD1. The sample was CD4+ or CD8+ T cells sorted from blood, taken in a trial of the OX40 agonist ivuxolimab. CDR3 DNA: TGTGCCAGCAGCCAAGGGGACAGGGTGTCGGGCTACACCTTC. Translation gives CASSQGDRVSGYTF.